This T cell receptor (beta chain) was profiled in a study of T-cell reconstitution after alpha-beta-depleted transplantation in children. This clonotype has only a few counts. Its matching antigen is unknown. During its preparation, the TCRbeta library received unique molecular identifiers. TCRdb processed the PCR reads anew with MiXCR; each CDR3 protein has one entry. This repertoire shows 600,000 to 800,000 distinct CDR3 sequences, approximately 14% found once; its top ten account for 0.79%. Study results and limitations: When one year had passed after transplant, most T-cell counts and diversity came from newly produced T cells. In patients about two months after transplant, alpha-beta T cells reportedly arose from several hundred expanded graft clones.

CDR3 length: 19 amino acids. V trimming: 7 bases; J trimming: 5 bases; junction bases outside the gene matches: 18. Germline CDR1 reads MNHEY; CDR2 reads SVGEGT. The source of this sequence is a girl aged 2 to 9 with congenital amegakaryocytic thrombocytopenia, due to receive a stem cell transplant. The source was PBMCs, collected before TCRalphabeta/CD19-depleted stem cell transplant. V gene TRBV6-2 or TRBV6-3 combines with J gene TRBJ2-1; TRBD2 aligns across 12 bases. CDR3 loop: CASIPTGGTSGRLHNEQFF. The CDR3 DNA is TGTGCCAGCATCCCCACGGGGGGCACTAGCGGGAGGTTGCACAATGAGCAGTTCTTC.